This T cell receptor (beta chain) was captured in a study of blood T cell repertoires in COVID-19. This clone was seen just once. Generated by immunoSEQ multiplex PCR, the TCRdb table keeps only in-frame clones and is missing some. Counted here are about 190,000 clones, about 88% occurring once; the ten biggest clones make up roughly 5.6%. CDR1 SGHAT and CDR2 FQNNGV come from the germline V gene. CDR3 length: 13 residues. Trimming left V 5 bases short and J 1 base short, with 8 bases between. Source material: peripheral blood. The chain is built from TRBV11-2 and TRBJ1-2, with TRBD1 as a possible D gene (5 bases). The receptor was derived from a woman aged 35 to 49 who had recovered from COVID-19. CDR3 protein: CASSPDSNYGYTF. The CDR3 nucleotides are TGTGCCAGCAGCCCCGACAGTAACTATGGCTACACCTTC. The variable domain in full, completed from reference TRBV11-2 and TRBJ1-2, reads EAGVAQSPRYKIIEKRQSVAFWCNPISGHATLYWYQQILGQGPKLLIQFQNNGVVDDSQLPKDRFSAERLKGVDSTLKIQPAKLEDSAVYLCASSPDSNYGYTFGSGTRLTVV.